These T cell receptor beta chains were read from a single sample in a study of CXCR3-negative and CXCR3-positive naive CD8 T cells. TCRdb reprocessed the 5' RACE reads; each CDR3 protein has one entry and no DNA is given. The repertoire table contains some 150,000 distinct CDR3 sequences. Material: naive CXCR3+ CD8+ T cells from blood. These receptors were collected from a human donor in good health. Some clones in this sample may be carry-over from other donors' samples. Each CDR3 is given with its conserved first and last residue.

cdr3_aa,j_call,v_call
CATSNRGVDTQYF,TRBJ2-3,TRBV15
CASSFGLAGAVGELFF,TRBJ2-2,TRBV27
CASSDGGLPVF,TRBJ2-1,TRBV6-4
CASSSEDRGDTDTQYF,TRBJ2-3,TRBV12-3/TRBV12-4
CAIRGAGLAGTGELFF,TRBJ2-2,TRBV10-3
CASTETAIKPQHF,TRBJ1-5,TRBV6-2/TRBV6-3
CSVGWVGIYNEQFF,TRBJ2-1,TRBV29-1
CASSRGANNEQFF,TRBJ2-1,TRBV4-1
CASSYRDSPETQYF,TRBJ2-5,TRBV7-9
CASSGDGSPTYEQYF,TRBJ2-7,TRBV9
CASRHTSGSAYEQYF,TRBJ2-7,TRBV5-1
CASSRGGGSYEQYF,TRBJ2-7,TRBV7-6
CSARGDRLYEQYF,TRBJ2-7,TRBV20-1
CASQDGNTGELFF,TRBJ2-2,TRBV3-1
CASSDRTSGGNEQYF,TRBJ2-7,TRBV3-1
CASSSLAGTYEQYF,TRBJ2-7,TRBV12-3/TRBV12-4
CAISAGTGLTGELFF,TRBJ2-2,TRBV10-3
CAWSTGAGANVLTF,TRBJ2-6,TRBV30
CASSVWGRFTDTQYF,TRBJ2-3,TRBV9
CAISEHAPSGYTF,TRBJ1-2,TRBV10-3
CSVEEADTEAFF,TRBJ1-1,TRBV29-1
CASSDRDTGELFF,TRBJ2-2,TRBV6-4
CASSLHSGSTYNEQFF,TRBJ2-1,TRBV5-1
CASSAPTSGRASEQFF,TRBJ2-1,TRBV12-3/TRBV12-4
CASSSRGRGGGYTF,TRBJ1-2,TRBV28
CAITSIHGGGQYF,TRBJ2-7,TRBV10-3
CASSSGHGDQPQHF,TRBJ1-5,TRBV18
CASSQDPAGVRETQYF,TRBJ2-5,TRBV14
CSARQGSNEKLFF,TRBJ1-4,TRBV29-1
CASSEGGGGTDTQYF,TRBJ2-3,TRBV2
CAWENTEKSSYEQYF,TRBJ2-7,TRBV30
CASTPGTGRPGANVLTF,TRBJ2-6,TRBV12-3/TRBV12-4
CASSWEPNTGELFF,TRBJ2-2,TRBV27
CASSESTPYMGTGELFF,TRBJ2-2,TRBV25-1
CAISESSDGNYEQYF,TRBJ2-7,TRBV10-3
CASRPGAPFAEAFF,TRBJ1-1,TRBV4-2
CASSLAINSPLHF,TRBJ1-6,TRBV28
CASSQDQRGEQFF,TRBJ2-1,TRBV4-1
CASTPSSYNEQFF,TRBJ2-1,TRBV19
CSAARFIRSSYEQYF,TRBJ2-7,TRBV20-1
CASSTIRENTEAFF,TRBJ1-1,TRBV28
CASSQGWTGRYEQYF,TRBJ2-7,TRBV4-3
CASSPRGNTQYF,TRBJ2-3,TRBV6-1
CSVDSPGRSTDTQYF,TRBJ2-3,TRBV29-1
CASSVEGLAGVQEQFF,TRBJ2-1,TRBV9
CSGLAGNYEQYF,TRBJ2-7,TRBV29-1
CAISDPGQGIGYTF,TRBJ1-2,TRBV10-3
CASSAKDLTGGNTGELFF,TRBJ2-2,TRBV28
CASSLVGPSDEQYF,TRBJ2-7,TRBV7-9
CATSGGGGDYTQYF,TRBJ2-3,TRBV24-1
CASSLGLAGAGELFF,TRBJ2-2,TRBV28
CSVEEESSYNEQFF,TRBJ2-1,TRBV29-1
CSVEEDRAEAFF,TRBJ1-1,TRBV29-1
CASRSTGLDSYEQYF,TRBJ2-7,TRBV2